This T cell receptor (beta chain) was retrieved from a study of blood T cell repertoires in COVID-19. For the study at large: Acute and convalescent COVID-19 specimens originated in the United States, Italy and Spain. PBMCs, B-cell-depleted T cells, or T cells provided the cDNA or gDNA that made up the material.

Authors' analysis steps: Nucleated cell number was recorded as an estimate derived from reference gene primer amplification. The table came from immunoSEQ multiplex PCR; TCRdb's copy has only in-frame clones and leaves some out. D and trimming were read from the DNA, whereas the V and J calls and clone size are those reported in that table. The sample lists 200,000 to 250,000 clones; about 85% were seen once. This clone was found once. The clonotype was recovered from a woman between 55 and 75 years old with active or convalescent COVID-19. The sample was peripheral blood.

The CDR3 nucleotides read TGTGCCAGCAGTAAGTCCGGGACAGGGGCTCCAAACACTGAAGCTTTCTTT. Its protein is CASSKSGTGAPNTEAFF. This chain joins TRBV11-2 and TRBJ1-1, with 10 bases fitting TRBD1. This CDR3 region has 17 residues. Germline loops: CDR1 SGHAT, CDR2 FQNNGV. Trimming removed 6 bases from V and 2 bases from J; junction bases left unmatched: 12.